The rows below give T cell receptor beta chains drawn from one sample of a study of blood T cell repertoires in COVID-19. Sequenced by immunoSEQ multiplex PCR; TCRdb stores in-frame clones only, minus some. The sample yields about 160,000 clones, 65% to 80% seen once. Sequenced input: peripheral blood. The source of these receptors is a man in his sixties with acute or convalescent COVID-19. CDR3s include the opening cysteine and the closing phenylalanine or tryptophan. D genes are given only for firm matches. The size of a clone is reported for some rows only, either as once, few or many, or as a class for expanded clones.

abundance,j_gene,v_gene,d_gene,CDR3aa,CDR3nt
-,TRBJ1-5,TRBV19,TRBD1,CASSPGQGARVNQPQHF,TGTGCCAGTAGTCCGGGACAGGGGGCGCGGGTCAATCAGCCCCAGCATTTT
few,TRBJ1-1,TRBV4-1,-,CASSQLKSGRTEAFF,TGCGCCAGCAGCCAACTAAAGTCCGGGAGGACTGAAGCTTTCTTT
-,TRBJ1-1,TRBV7-9,-,CASSLAVRETEAFF,TGTGCCAGCAGCTTAGCGGTCCGGGAGACTGAAGCTTTCTTT
-,TRBJ1-1,TRBV6-2/TRBV6-3,-,CASSYEAGFVEAFF,TGTGCCAGCAGTTACGAGGCGGGCTTTGTTGAAGCTTTCTTT
-,TRBJ1-1,TRBV30,-,CAWSVLWNTEAFF,TGTGCCTGGAGCGTCCTCTGGAACACTGAAGCTTTCTTT
-,TRBJ2-1,TRBV5-8,-,CASSLGLLAYNEQFF,TGTGCCAGCAGCTTAGGACTGCTGGCCTACAATGAGCAGTTCTTC
-,TRBJ2-7,TRBV2,-,CASNHAGGYEQYF,TGTGCCAGCAATCACGCAGGAGGTTACGAGCAGTACTTC
-,TRBJ2-4,TRBV7-2,TRBD1,CASSVYRGLLSPKNIQYF,TGTGCCAGCAGCGTATACAGGGGGCTGTTGTCTCCCAAAAACATTCAGTACTTC
-,TRBJ1-2,TRBV29-1,TRBD1,CSAGTAHPYGYTF,TGCAGCGCCGGGACAGCCCACCCCTATGGCTACACCTTC
-,TRBJ2-7,TRBV2,-,CASSAIRDTSSYEQYF,TGTGCCAGCAGCGCTATCCGGGACACGAGCTCCTACGAGCAGTACTTC
-,TRBJ1-4,TRBV9,-,CASSSLSGTNEKLFF,TGTGCCAGCAGCTCCCTCAGCGGAACTAATGAAAAACTGTTTTTT
-,TRBJ1-5,TRBV4-1,-,CASSQEKGRDQPQHF,TGCGCCAGCAGCCAAGAAAAGGGCAGGGATCAGCCCCAGCATTTT
-,TRBJ2-3,TRBV6-5,-,CASGLGGTSTDTQYF,TGTGCCAGCGGCCTCGGGGGAACTAGCACAGATACGCAGTATTTT
-,TRBJ1-1,TRBV27,TRBD1,CASSRGRGTEAFF,TGTGCCAGTTCCAGGGGGCGGGGCACTGAAGCTTTCTTT
once,TRBJ2-7,TRBV5-6,-,CASSSEDSFYEQYF,TGTGCCAGCAGCTCCGAAGACAGCTTCTACGAGCAGTACTTC
-,TRBJ2-3,TRBV5-4,-,CASRPDYNTDTQYF,TGTGCCAGCAGACCCGACTATAACACAGATACGCAGTATTTT
few,TRBJ1-1,TRBV6-2/TRBV6-3,-,CASSPRQRYMNTEAFF,TGTGCCAGCAGTCCCCGACAGAGATATATGAACACTGAAGCTTTCTTT
few,TRBJ1-6,TRBV21-1,-,CASSSSPGQLNSPLHF,TGTGCCAGCAGCAGCTCTCCGGGACAGCTTAATTCACCCCTCCACTTT
-,TRBJ2-1,TRBV7-2,TRBD2,CASSLDPLPGGSYNEQFF,TGTGCCAGCAGCTTGGACCCCCTGCCGGGGGGGTCCTACAATGAGCAGTTCTTC
-,TRBJ2-2,TRBV11-3,TRBD1,CASSFDPGQGGTGELFF,TGTGCCAGCAGCTTTGATCCGGGACAGGGCGGTACCGGGGAGCTGTTTTTT
-,TRBJ2-1,TRBV9,TRBD1,CASSSWTGSYNEQFF,TGTGCCAGCAGCTCCTGGACAGGCTCCTACAATGAGCAGTTCTTC
-,TRBJ1-3,TRBV11-1,-,CASSFRQGNTIYF,TGTGCCAGCAGCTTCCGACAGGGAAACACCATATATTTT
-,TRBJ2-3,TRBV19,-,CASSPGVIDTQYF,TGTGCCAGTTCTCCCGGGGTGATAGATACGCAGTATTTT
-,TRBJ2-7,TRBV6-5,TRBD2,CASGPGLAVPMQYF,TGTGCCAGCGGTCCGGGACTAGCCGTCCCGATGCAGTACTTC
-,TRBJ2-1,TRBV2,-,CASSEYSHEQFF,TGTGCCAGCAGTGAATATTCCCATGAGCAGTTCTTC
-,TRBJ1-2,TRBV24-1,TRBD1,CATSDPGQGAHYGYTF,TGTGCCACCAGTGACCCGGGACAGGGGGCACACTATGGCTACACCTTC
once,TRBJ2-7,TRBV7-9,TRBD1,CASSGTGYEQYF,TGTGCCAGCAGCGGGACAGGGTACGAGCAGTACTTC
-,TRBJ2-5,TRBV9,TRBD1,CASSVGRTGDVLGQETQYF,TGTGCCAGCAGCGTAGGTCGGACAGGGGATGTTCTAGGTCAGGAGACCCAGTACTTC
-,TRBJ1-2,TRBV28,TRBD1,CASSMTGKGYTF,TGTGCCAGCAGTATGACAGGGAAGGGCTACACCTTC
-,TRBJ1-6,TRBV9,-,CASSVEDRLDSPLHF,TGTGCCAGCAGCGTAGAGGACAGACTTGATTCACCCCTCCACTTT
-,TRBJ2-7,TRBV10-3,TRBD1,CAISRQGSYEQYF,TGTGCCATCAGTAGACAGGGTTCCTACGAGCAGTACTTC
-,TRBJ2-3,TRBV13,TRBD2,CASSPSSGGTDTQYF,TGTGCCAGCAGCCCCTCTAGCGGGGGAACAGATACGCAGTATTTT
-,TRBJ1-2,TRBV11-1,-,CASSLGGSYGYTF,TGTGCCAGCAGCTTAGGAGGTTCCTATGGCTACACCTTC
-,TRBJ1-2,TRBV15,TRBD1,CATSRSTGARGYTF,TGTGCCACCAGCAGATCGACAGGGGCGAGGGGCTACACCTTC
once,TRBJ2-5,TRBV29-1,-,CSVVSGNQETQYF,TGCAGCGTTGTGAGCGGAAACCAAGAGACCCAGTACTTC
-,TRBJ1-3,TRBV5-6,-,CASSLEAGNTIYF,TGTGCCAGCAGCTTGGAAGCAGGAAACACCATATATTTT
once,TRBJ2-7,TRBV6-2/TRBV6-3,-,CASSIKTGTFYEQYF,TGTGCCAGCAGTATTAAAACCGGGACATTCTACGAGCAGTACTTC